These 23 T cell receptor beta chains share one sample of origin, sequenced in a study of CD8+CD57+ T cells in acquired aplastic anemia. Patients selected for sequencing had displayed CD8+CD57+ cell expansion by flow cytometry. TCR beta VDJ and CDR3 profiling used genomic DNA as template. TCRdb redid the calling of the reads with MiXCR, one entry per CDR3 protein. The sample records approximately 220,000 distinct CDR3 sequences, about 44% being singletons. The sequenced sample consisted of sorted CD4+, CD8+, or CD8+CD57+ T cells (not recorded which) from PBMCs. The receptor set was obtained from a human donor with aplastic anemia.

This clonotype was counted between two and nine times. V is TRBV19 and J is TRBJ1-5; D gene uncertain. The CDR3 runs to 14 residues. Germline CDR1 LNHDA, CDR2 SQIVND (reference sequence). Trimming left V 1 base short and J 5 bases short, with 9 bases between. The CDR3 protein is CASSIVHTDQPQHF. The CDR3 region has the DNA TGTGCCAGTAGTATAGTGCATACCGATCAGCCCCAGCATTTT.

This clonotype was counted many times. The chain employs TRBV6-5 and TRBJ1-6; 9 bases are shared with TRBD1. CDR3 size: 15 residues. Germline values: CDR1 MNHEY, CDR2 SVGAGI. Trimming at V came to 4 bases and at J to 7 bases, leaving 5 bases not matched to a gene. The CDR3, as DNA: TGTGCCAGCAGTTTAGGGACAGGGACCAATTCACCCCTCCACTTT. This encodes CASSLGTGTNSPLHF.

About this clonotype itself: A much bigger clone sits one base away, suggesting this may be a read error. The CDR3 reads CAGSQVIRPPYEQYF. For the CDR3, the DNA is TGCGCCGGCAGCCAGGTCATAAGGCCCCCCTACGAGCAGTACTTC. The V call is TRBV4-3, the J call TRBJ2-7; D is uncertain. The CDR3 length is 15 residues. CDR1 and CDR2 from the germline V gene are LGHNA and YSLEER.

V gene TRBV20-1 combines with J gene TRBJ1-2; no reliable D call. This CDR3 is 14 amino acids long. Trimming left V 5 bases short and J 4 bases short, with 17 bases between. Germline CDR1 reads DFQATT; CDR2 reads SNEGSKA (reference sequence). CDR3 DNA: TGCAGTGCTCTACCCATGGCAGGTACCTATGGCTACACCTTC. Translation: CSALPMAGTYGYTF.

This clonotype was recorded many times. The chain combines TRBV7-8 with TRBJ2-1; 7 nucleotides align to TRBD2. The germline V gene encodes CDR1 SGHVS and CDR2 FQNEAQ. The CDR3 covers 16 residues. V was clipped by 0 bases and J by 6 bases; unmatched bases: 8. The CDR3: CASSLAWWREFNEQFF. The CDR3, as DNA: TGTGCCAGCAGCTTAGCGTGGTGGCGGGAGTTCAATGAGCAGTTCTTC.

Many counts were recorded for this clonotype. For the CDR3, the DNA is TGCGCCAGCAGCCAAGGCCGGACTAGCCTGAACAATGAGCAGTTCTTC. As protein: CASSQGRTSLNNEQFF. The chain is built from TRBV4-1 and TRBJ2-1; 8 bases map to TRBD2. The CDR3 has 16 amino acids. Trimming cost V 1 base and J 5 bases; bases outside gene matches: 7. Germline V gene data show CDR1 as MGHRA and CDR2 as YSYEKL.

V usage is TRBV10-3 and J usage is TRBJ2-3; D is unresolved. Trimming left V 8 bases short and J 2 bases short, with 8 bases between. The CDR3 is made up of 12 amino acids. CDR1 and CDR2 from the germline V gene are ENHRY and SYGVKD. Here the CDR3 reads CAISHVTDTQYF. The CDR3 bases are TGTGCCATCTCCCACGTCACAGATACGCAGTATTTT.

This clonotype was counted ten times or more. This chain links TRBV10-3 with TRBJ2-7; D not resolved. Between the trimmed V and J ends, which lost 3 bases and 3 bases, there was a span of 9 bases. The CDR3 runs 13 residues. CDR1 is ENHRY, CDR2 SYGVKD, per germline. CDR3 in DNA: TGTGCCATCAGTGATCCGCAGGACTACGAGCAGTACTTC. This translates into CAISDPQDYEQYF.

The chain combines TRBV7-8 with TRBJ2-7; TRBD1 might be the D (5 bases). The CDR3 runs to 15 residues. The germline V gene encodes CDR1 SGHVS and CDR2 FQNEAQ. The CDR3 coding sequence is TGCGCCAGCAGCCAAGAGAGGACATCTGCCTACGAGCAGTACGTC. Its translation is CASSQERTSAYEQYV.

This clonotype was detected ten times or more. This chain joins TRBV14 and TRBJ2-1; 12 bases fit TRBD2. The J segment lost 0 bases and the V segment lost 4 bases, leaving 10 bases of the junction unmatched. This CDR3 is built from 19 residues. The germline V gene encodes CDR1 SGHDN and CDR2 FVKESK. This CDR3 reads CASSPTGTSGLSSYNEQFF. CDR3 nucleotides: TGTGCCAGCAGCCCTACCGGGACTAGCGGGTTAAGCTCCTACAATGAGCAGTTCTTC.

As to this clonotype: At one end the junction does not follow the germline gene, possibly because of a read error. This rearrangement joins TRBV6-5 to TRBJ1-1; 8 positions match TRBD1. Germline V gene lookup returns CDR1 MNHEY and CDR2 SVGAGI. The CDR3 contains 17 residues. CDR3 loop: CASSDSVTGEPNTEAFF. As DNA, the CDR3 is TGTGCCAGCAGTGACTCTGTGACAGGGGAACCGAACACTGAAGCTTTCTTT.

Written as DNA, the CDR3 is TGTGCCAGCAGCGGGACAGGGGGTGGGTCACCCCTCCACTTT. Translation gives CASSGTGGGSPLHF. The chain employs TRBV2 and TRBJ1-6; 11 positions match TRBD1. The CDR3 sequence is 14 residues long. V was clipped by 6 bases and J by 10 bases; unmatched bases: 5. From germline, CDR1 is SNHLY and CDR2 FYNNEI. Combining the CDR3 with reference TRBV2 and TRBJ1-6 gives the whole variable domain EPEVTQTPSHQVTQMGQEVILRCVPISNHLYFYWYRQILGQKVEFLVSFYNNEISEKSEIFDDQFSVERPDGSNFTLKIRSTKLEDSAMYFCASSGTGGGSPLHFGNGTRLTVT.

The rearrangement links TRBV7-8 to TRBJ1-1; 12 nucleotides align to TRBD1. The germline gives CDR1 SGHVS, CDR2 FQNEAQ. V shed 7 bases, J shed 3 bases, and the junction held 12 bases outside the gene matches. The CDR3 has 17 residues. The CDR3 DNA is TGTGCCAGCACCGATGGGACAGGGGGCCTGAGGGACACTGAAGCTTTCTTT. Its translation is CASTDGTGGLRDTEAFF.

This CDR3 reads CATSSGSGETQYF. The CDR3 DNA is TGTGCCACCAGCAGTGGATCAGGAGAGACCCAGTACTTC. The rearrangement links TRBV15 to TRBJ2-5; D remains ambiguous. V lost 3 bases and J lost 4, with 9 bases in between. CDR1 LNHNV and CDR2 YYDKDF come from the germline V gene (reference sequence). The CDR3 has 13 residues.

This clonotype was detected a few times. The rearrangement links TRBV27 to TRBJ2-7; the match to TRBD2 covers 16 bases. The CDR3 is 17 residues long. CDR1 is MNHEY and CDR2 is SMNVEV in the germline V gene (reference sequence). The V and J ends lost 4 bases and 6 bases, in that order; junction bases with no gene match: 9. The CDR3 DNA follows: TGTGCCAGCAGTTCCATCGGGACTAGCGGGGGGGTGGGCGAGCAGTACTTC. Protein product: CASSSIGTSGGVGEQYF.

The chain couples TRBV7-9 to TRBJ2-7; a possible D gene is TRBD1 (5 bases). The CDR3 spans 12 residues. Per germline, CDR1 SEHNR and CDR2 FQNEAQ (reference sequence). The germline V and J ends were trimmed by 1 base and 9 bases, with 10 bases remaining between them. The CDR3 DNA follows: TGTGCCAGCAGCTTAGTAGGGCAGGGGCAGTACTTC. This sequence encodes CASSLVGQGQYF.

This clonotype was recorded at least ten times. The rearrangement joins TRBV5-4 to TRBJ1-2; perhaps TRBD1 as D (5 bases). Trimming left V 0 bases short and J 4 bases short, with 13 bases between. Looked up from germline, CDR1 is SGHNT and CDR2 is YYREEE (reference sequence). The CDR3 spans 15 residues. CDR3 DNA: TGTGCCAGCAGCTTGGATTCGGGGCCTTCCTATGGCTACACCTTC. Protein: CASSLDSGPSYGYTF.

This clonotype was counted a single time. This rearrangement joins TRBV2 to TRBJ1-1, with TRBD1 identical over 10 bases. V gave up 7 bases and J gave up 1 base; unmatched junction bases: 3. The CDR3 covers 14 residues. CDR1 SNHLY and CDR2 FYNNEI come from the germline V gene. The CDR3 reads CASIDRGPNTEAFF. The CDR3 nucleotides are TGTGCCAGCATCGACAGGGGGCCGAACACTGAAGCTTTCTTT. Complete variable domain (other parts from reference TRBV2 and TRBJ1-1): EPEVTQTPSHQVTQMGQEVILRCVPISNHLYFYWYRQILGQKVEFLVSFYNNEISEKSEIFDDQFSVERPDGSNFTLKIRSTKLEDSAMYFCASIDRGPNTEAFFGQGTRLTVV.

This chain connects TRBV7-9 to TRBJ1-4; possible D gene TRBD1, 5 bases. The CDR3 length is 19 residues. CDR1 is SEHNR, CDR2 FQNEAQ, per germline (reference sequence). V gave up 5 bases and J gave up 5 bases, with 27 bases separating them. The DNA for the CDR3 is TGTGCCAGCAGCCACTCCCTCGGGACTAGCGAGAGTTACAATGAAAAACTGTTTTTT. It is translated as CASSHSLGTSESYNEKLFF. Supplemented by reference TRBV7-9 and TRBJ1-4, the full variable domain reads DTGVSQNPRHKITKRGQNVTFRCDPISEHNRLYWYRQTLGQGPEFLTYFQNEAQLEKSRLLSDRFSAERPKGSFSTLEIQRTEQGDSAMYLCASSHSLGTSESYNEKLFFGSGTQLSVL.

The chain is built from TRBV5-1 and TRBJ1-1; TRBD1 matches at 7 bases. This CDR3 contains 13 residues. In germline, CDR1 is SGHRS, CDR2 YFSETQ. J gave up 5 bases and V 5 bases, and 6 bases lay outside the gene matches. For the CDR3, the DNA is TGCGCCAGCAGAGAGTCAGGGGGGACTGAAGCTTTCTTT. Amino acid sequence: CASRESGGTEAFF.

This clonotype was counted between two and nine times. The CDR3 sequence: CASSRTGREQYV. The CDR3 bases are TGTGCCAGCAGTCGAACAGGGCGCGAGCAGTACGTC. The V gene is TRBV7-6, the J gene TRBJ2-7; a possible D gene is TRBD1 (6 bases). CDR3 size: 12 residues. Trimming removed 6 bases at V and 6 bases at J, with 12 bases between. The germline gives CDR1 SGHVS, CDR2 FNYEAQ.

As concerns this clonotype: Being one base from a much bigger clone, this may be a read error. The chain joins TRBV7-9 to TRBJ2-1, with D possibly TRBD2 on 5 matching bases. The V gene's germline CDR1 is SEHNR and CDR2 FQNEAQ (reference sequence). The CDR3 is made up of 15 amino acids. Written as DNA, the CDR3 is TGCGCCAGCAGCCAAGACGGAGGCAACTACAATGGGCAGTTCTTC. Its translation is CASSQDGGNYNGQFF.

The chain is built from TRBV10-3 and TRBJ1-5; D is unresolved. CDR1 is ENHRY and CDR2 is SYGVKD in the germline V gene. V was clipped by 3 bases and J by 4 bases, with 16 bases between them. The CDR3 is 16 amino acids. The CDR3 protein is CAISDKEVSPNQPQHF. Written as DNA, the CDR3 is TGTGCCATCAGTGATAAAGAGGTATCCCCAAATCAGCCCCAGCATTTT.